The present T cell receptor (beta chain) was sequenced within a study of identical twins. The study's findings and limits: Conclusions relied on cross-sectional statistical analysis, not following the same donors. Abundant beta clonotypes from cord blood had fewer insertions, unlike memory repertoires, which showed none. Out-of-frame alpha sequences common to twins exhibited an excess of low generation probability.

To note about this clonotype: Its antigen is not known.

Germline assignment: CDR1 SGDLS and CDR2 YYNGEE. The CDR3 contains 14 residues. The V and J ends lost 4 bases and 0 bases respectively, with 10 bases between them. A single record per CDR3 protein comes from TCRdb applying MiXCR to the 5' RACE reads. This sample carries roughly 1,500,000 distinct CDR3 sequences, around 29% of them seen once, and the ten largest clones take more than 0.25%. The chain carries TRBV9 and TRBJ1-2, with no clear D. Sequencing input: cord blood. This clonotype was sampled from a newborn girl in good health. CDR3 nucleotide sequence: TGTGCCAGCAGCCCTCCGACGTCTAACTATGGCTACACCTTC. Its protein product is CASSPPTSNYGYTF.